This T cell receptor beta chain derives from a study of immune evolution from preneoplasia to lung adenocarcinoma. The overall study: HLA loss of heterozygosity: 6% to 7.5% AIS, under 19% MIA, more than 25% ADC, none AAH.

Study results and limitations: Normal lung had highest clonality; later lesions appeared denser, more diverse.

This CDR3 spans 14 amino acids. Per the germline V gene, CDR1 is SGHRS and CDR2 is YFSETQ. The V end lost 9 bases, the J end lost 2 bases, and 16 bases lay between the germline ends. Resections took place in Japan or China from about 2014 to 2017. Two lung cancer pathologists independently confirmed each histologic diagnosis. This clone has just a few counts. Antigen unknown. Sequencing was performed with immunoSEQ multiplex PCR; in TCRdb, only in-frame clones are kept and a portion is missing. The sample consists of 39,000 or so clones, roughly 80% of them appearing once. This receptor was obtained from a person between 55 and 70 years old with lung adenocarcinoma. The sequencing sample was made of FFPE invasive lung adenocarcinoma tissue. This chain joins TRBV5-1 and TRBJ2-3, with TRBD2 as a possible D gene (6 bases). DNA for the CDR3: TGCGCCACCAGTTTCGGGAGAGACACAGATACGCAGTATTTT. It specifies CATSFGRDTDTQYF.